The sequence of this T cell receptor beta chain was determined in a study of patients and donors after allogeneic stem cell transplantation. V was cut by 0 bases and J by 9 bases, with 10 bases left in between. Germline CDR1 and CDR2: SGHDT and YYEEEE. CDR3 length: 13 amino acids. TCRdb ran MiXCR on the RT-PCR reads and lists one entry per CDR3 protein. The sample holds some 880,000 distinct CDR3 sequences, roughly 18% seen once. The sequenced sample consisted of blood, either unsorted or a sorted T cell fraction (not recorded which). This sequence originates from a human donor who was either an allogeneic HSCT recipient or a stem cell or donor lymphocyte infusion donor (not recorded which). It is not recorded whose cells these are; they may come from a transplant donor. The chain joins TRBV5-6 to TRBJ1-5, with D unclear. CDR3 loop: CASSLGGGGPQHF. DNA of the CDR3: TGTGCCAGCAGCTTGGGGGGAGGTGGGCCCCAGCATTTT.